The sample holds many counts of the clone carrying this TCR beta chain. The junction shows a germline mismatch at one end, possibly a read error. This entry comes from a study of spatial heterogeneity in lung cancer. Study-wide background: Beta-chain sequences were consistently detected more often than alpha-chain sequences. Mean representation of each unique TCR and UMI combination in the raw reads exceeded ten occurrences.

Time point denoted: sample taken at primary tumor resection. Sequencing was performed on whole RNA extracted from tumor and nontumor lung tissue, or from frozen PBMC, and the material was left unsorted. Samples were donated by 72 untreated early-stage non-small cell lung cancer patients. Every TCR cDNA molecule carried a tag that served as a unique molecular identifier. MiXCR, applied by TCRdb to the 5' RACE reads, yields one record per CDR3 protein. The sample has some 6,900 distinct CDR3 sequences, about 4.2% seen once. The specimen comprised normal lung tissue next to the tumor, sampled at surgery. The clonotype was recovered from a female donor with early-stage non-small cell lung cancer.

The CDR3 DNA sequence: TGTGCTAGCAGCTTAGATTCGAACACTGAAGCTTTCTTT. Translated, it gives CASSLDSNTEAFF. This chain links TRBV7-7 with TRBJ1-1; D uncertain. The CDR3 has 13 amino acids. From germline, CDR1 is SSHAT and CDR2 FNYEAQ (reference sequence).